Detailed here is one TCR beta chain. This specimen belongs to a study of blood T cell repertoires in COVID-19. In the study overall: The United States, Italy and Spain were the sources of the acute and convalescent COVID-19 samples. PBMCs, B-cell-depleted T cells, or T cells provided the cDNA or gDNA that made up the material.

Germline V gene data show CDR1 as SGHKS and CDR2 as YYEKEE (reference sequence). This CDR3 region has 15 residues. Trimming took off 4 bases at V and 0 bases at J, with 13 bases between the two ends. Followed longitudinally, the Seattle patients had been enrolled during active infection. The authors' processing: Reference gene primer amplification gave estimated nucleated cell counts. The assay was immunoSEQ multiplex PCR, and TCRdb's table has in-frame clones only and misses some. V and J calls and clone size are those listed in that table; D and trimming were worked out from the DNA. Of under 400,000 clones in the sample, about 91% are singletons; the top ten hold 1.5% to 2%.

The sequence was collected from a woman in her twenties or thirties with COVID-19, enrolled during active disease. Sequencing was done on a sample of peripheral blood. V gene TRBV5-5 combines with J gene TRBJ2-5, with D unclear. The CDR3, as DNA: TGTGCCAGCAGCGCTTTATCCGGGTACCAAGAGACCCAGTACTTC. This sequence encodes CASSALSGYQETQYF.